Listed below are T cell receptor beta chains from one sample, sequenced in a study of blood T cells in healthy people across ages. TCRdb reprocessed the 5' RACE reads via MiXCR and lists one record per CDR3 protein. The data contain 1.5 million to 2 million distinct CDR3 sequences, 28% of them singletons. The sample was blood. Receptors were obtained from a woman under 40 in good health. Both conserved end residues are part of each CDR3. The D gene is left open where the match is weak. The size entry is marked missing in some rows and otherwise reads once, few, many or a size class.

clone size,D gene,V gene,J gene,CDR3 protein,CDR3 DNA
many,TRBD2,TRBV24-1,TRBJ2-1,CATSDLGLAGDNEQFF,TGTGCCACCAGTGATCTCGGTCTAGCGGGGGACAATGAGCAGTTCTTC
few,TRBD2,TRBV10-3,TRBJ2-3,CAISVLAGEDTQYF,TGTGCCATCTCGGTCCTAGCGGGGGAAGATACGCAGTATTTT
once,NA,TRBV12-3/TRBV12-4,TRBJ1-1,CASSPSRVGNTEAFF,TGTGCCAGCAGTCCCTCCAGGGTAGGGAACACTGAAGCTTTCTTT
NA,NA,TRBV4-1,TRBJ1-2,CASSQAGPGGYGYTF,TGCGCCAGCAGCCAAGCGGGACCAGGAGGCTATGGCTACACCTTC
few,TRBD1,TRBV6-5,TRBJ1-2,CASSQRGQNYGYTF,TGTGCCAGCAGTCAAAGGGGGCAGAACTATGGCTACACCTTC
NA,NA,TRBV12-3/TRBV12-4,TRBJ2-4,CASSFSGSRPREQYF,TGTGCCAGCAGTTTCTCGGGAAGCCGTCCTCGAGAGCAGTACTTC
NA,NA,TRBV5-1,TRBJ1-4,CASSLRDPEKLFF,TGCGCCAGCAGCCTCCGGGACCCTGAAAAACTGTTTTTT
NA,NA,TRBV20-1,TRBJ2-3,CSARASPQVTDTQYF,TGCAGTGCTAGAGCGTCTCCCCAAGTTACAGATACGCAGTATTTT
few,NA,TRBV14,TRBJ1-2,CASSQGAGEYYGYTF,TGTGCCAGCAGCCAAGGGGCAGGGGAATACTATGGCTACACCTTC
NA,NA,TRBV3-1,TRBJ1-2,CASSPGRSGYTF,TGTGCCAGCAGTCCAGGGAGGTCTGGCTACACCTTC
few,TRBD2,TRBV20-1,TRBJ2-5,CSARDRTLALETQYF,TGCAGTGCTAGAGATAGGACACTAGCGTTGGAGACCCAGTACTTC
NA,TRBD1,TRBV2,TRBJ1-1,CASAGEGAGTEAFF,TGTGCCAGCGCGGGGGAGGGGGCTGGAACTGAAGCTTTCTTT
NA,NA,TRBV28,TRBJ1-5,CASSRPRNQPQHF,TGTGCCTCCTCACGCCCGCGCAATCAGCCCCAGCATTTT
NA,TRBD1,TRBV20-1,TRBJ2-1,CSASWQGDEQFF,TGCAGTGCTAGTTGGCAGGGGGATGAGCAGTTCTTC
NA,NA,TRBV6-5,TRBJ2-7,CASSYSHSRLYEQYF,TGTGCCAGCAGTTACTCCCACAGCCGACTCTACGAGCAGTACTTC
few,NA,TRBV21-1,TRBJ2-6,CASSKSSMAGSTNVLTF,TGTGCCAGCAGCAAATCTTCTATGGCGGGTTCGACCAACGTCCTGACTTTC
few,TRBD2,TRBV7-2,TRBJ2-3,CASSPGDGLAGGPEDTQYF,TGTGCCAGCAGCCCAGGCGATGGACTAGCGGGAGGGCCGGAAGATACGCAGTATTTT
NA,NA,TRBV7-7,TRBJ2-6,CASSLRGGNSGANVLTF,TGTGCCAGCAGCTTAAGGGGGGGCAACTCTGGGGCCAACGTCCTGACTTTC
NA,TRBD1,TRBV5-6,TRBJ1-5,CASSLWTGGQPQHF,TGTGCCAGCAGCTTGTGGACAGGGGGGCAGCCCCAGCATTTT
NA,NA,TRBV6-4,TRBJ2-5,CASSDSSKQETQYF,TGTGCCAGCAGTGACAGCTCAAAACAAGAGACCCAGTACTTC
NA,NA,TRBV10-2,TRBJ1-4,CASSEGLWDEKLFF,TGCGCCAGCAGTGAGGGCCTGTGGGATGAAAAACTGTTTTTT
NA,TRBD1,TRBV12-3/TRBV12-4,TRBJ1-2,CASSLLGTGSSYTF,TGTGCCAGCAGTTTACTTGGGACAGGGTCTAGCTACACCTTC
NA,TRBD2,TRBV9,TRBJ2-1,CASSSGLAGWSDEQFF,TGTGCCAGCAGCTCGGGACTAGCGGGGTGGTCGGATGAGCAGTTCTTC
NA,TRBD1,TRBV20-1,TRBJ1-2,CSAWTGPYYGYTF,TGCAGTGCTTGGACAGGCCCCTACTATGGCTACACCTTC
many,TRBD1,TRBV15,TRBJ2-7,CATSRESTGAYEQYF,TGTGCCACCAGCAGAGAGTCTACAGGGGCATACGAGCAGTACTTC
NA,NA,TRBV2,TRBJ2-6,CASRRLSGATGANVLTF,TGTGCCAGCCGCCGGTTGTCAGGTGCGACTGGGGCCAACGTCCTGACTTTC
many,TRBD1,TRBV24-1,TRBJ1-5,CATSDPRTGLNQPQHF,TGTGCCACCAGTGATCCCCGGACAGGGTTAAATCAGCCCCAGCATTTT
many,TRBD2,TRBV29-1,TRBJ2-4,CSVYRAGGPMRSTNIQYF,TGCAGCGTTTATCGGGCGGGGGGGCCTATGAGGTCCACAAACATTCAGTACTTC
NA,NA,TRBV5-1,TRBJ2-1,CASDTGSSYNEQFF,TGCGCCAGCGACACAGGGAGCTCCTACAATGAGCAGTTCTTC
NA,NA,TRBV6-2/TRBV6-3,TRBJ2-7,CASSLSTDSSYEQYF,TGTGCCAGCAGCCTGTCGACAGACAGCTCCTACGAGCAGTACTTC
NA,NA,TRBV12-3/TRBV12-4,TRBJ1-2,CASSLVGTHYGYTF,TGTGCCAGCAGTTTGGTCGGGACACACTATGGCTACACCTTC
few,TRBD1,TRBV28,TRBJ1-2,CASRRQGMDGYTF,TGTGCCAGCAGAAGACAGGGAATGGATGGCTACACCTTC
many,NA,TRBV12-3/TRBV12-4,TRBJ2-7,CASSFEGPIWGEQYF,TGTGCCAGCAGTTTTGAGGGGCCCATTTGGGGGGAGCAGTACTTC
many,TRBD2,TRBV5-1,TRBJ2-7,CASSFTSGTSWYEQYF,TGCGCCAGCAGCTTCACGTCCGGGACTAGTTGGTACGAGCAGTACTTC